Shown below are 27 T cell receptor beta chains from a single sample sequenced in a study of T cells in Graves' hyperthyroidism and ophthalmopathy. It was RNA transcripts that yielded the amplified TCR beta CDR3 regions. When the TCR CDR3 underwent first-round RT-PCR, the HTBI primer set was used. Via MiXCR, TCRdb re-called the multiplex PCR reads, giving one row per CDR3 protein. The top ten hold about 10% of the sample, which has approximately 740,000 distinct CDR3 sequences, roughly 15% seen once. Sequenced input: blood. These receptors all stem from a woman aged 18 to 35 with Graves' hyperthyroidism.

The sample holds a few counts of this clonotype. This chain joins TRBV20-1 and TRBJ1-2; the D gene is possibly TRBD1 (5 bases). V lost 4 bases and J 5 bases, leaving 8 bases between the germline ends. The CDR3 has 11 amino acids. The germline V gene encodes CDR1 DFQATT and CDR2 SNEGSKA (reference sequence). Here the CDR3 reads CSATGLYGYTF. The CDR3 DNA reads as TGCAGTGCTACGGGACTTTATGGCTACACCTTC.

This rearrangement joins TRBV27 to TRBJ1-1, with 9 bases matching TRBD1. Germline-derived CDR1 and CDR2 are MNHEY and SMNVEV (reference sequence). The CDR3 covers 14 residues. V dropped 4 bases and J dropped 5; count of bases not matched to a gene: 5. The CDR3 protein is CASSSPGTGTEAFF. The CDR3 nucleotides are TGTGCCAGCAGTTCCCCCGGGACAGGGACTGAAGCTTTCTTT.

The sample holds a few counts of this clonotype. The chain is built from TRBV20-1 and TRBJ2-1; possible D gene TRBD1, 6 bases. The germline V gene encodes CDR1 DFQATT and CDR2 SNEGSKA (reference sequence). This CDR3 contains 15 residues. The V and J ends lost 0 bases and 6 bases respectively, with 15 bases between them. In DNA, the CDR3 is TGCAGTGCTAGAGACCCGGGTCAGGGGCCCAATGAGCAGTTCTTC. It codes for CSARDPGQGPNEQFF.

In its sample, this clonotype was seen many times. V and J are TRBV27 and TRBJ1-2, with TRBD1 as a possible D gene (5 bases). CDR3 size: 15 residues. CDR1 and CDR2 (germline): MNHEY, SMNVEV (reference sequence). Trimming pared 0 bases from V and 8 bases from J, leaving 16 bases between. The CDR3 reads CASSLSARPGGGYTF. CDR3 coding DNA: TGTGCCAGCAGTTTATCGGCCAGGCCGGGGGGGGGCTACACCTTC.

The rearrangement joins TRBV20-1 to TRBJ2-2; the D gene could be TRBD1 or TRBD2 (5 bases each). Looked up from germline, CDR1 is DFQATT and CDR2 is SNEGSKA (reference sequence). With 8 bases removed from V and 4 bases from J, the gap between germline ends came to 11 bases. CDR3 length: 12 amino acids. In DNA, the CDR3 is TGCAGTCCCCGGGGCGTCACCGGGGAGCTGTTTTTT. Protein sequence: CSPRGVTGELFF.

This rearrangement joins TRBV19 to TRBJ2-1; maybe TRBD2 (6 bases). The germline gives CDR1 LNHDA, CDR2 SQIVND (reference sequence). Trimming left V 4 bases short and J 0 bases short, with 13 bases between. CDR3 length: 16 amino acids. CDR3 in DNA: TGTGCCAGTAGTACCTCTAGCGTATACTCCTACAATGAGCAGTTCTTC. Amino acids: CASSTSSVYSYNEQFF.

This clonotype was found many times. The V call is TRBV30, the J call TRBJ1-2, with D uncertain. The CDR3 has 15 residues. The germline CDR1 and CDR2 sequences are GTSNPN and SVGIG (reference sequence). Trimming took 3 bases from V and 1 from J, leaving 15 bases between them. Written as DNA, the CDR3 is TGTGCCTGGAGCGGAGTATCCTCATTTAACTATGGCTACACCTTC. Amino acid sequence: CAWSGVSSFNYGYTF. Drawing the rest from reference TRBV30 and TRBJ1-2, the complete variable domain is SQTIHQWPATLVQPVGSPLSLECTVEGTSNPNLYWYRQAAGRGLQLLFYSVGIGQISSEVPQNLSASRPQDRQFILSSKKLLLSDSGFYLCAWSGVSSFNYGYTFGSGTRLTVV.

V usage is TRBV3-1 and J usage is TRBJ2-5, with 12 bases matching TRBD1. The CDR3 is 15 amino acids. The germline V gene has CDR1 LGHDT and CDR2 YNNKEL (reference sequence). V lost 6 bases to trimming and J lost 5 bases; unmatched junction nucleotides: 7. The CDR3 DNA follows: TGTGCCAGCAGACCCGGGACAGGGGGCACGGAGACCCAGTACTTC. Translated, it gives CASRPGTGGTETQYF.

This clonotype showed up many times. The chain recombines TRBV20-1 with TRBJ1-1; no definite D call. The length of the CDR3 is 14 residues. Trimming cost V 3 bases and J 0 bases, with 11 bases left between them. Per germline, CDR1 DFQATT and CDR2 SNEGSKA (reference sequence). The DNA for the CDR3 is TGCAGTGCTAGTTTTGGGTCCATGAACACTGAAGCTTTCTTT. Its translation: CSASFGSMNTEAFF.

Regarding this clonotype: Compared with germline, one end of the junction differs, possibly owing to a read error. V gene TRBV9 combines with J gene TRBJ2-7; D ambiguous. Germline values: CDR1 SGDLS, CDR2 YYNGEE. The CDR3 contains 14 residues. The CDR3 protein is CASSVGQTAGEQYF. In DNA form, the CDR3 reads TGCGCCAGCAGCGTAGGGCAGACCGCTGGGGAGCAGTACTTC.

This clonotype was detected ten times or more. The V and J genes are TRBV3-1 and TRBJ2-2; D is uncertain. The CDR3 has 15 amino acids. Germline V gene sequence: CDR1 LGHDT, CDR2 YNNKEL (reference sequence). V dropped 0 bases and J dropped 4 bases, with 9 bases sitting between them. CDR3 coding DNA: TGTGCCAGCAGCCAAGAGGCTAGGGCCACCGGGGAGCTGTTTTTT. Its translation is CASSQEARATGELFF.

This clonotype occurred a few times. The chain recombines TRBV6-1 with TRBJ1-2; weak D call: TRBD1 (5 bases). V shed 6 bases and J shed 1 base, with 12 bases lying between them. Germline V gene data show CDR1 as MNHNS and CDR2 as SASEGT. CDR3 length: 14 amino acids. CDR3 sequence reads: CASSWGTVNYGYTF. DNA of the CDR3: TGTGCCAGCAGCTGGGGGACGGTTAACTATGGCTACACCTTC.

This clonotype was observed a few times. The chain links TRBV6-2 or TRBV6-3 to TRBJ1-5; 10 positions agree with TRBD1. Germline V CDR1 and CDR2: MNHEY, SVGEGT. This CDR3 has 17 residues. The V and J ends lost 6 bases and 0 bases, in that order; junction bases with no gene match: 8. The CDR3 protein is CASRSTGGQYSNQPQHF. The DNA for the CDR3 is TGTGCCAGCAGGTCGACAGGGGGCCAATATAGCAATCAGCCCCAGCATTTT.

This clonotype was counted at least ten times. CDR3 sequence (DNA): TGTGCCAGCAGCCAAGAGAGTATCCAAGAGACCCAGTACTTC. Its protein is CASSQESIQETQYF. The V gene is TRBV3-1, the J gene TRBJ2-5; D is undetermined. The ends were cut back, 0 bases at V and 1 base at J, with 6 bases in the middle. CDR1 and CDR2 (germline): LGHDT, YNNKEL (reference sequence). The CDR3 covers 14 residues.

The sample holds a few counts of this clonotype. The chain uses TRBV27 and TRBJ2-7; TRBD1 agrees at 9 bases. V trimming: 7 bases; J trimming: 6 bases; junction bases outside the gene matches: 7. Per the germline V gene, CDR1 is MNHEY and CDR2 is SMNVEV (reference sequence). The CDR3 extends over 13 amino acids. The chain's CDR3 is CASKPGTGLEQYF. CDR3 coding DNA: TGTGCCAGCAAACCCGGGACAGGGCTCGAGCAGTACTTC.

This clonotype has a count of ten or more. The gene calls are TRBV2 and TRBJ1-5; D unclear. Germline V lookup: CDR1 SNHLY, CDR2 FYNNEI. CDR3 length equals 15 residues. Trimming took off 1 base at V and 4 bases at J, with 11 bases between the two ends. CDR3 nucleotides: TGTGCCAGCAGTGAAGAACGGCAGACTAATCAGCCCCAGCATTTT. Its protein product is CASSEERQTNQPQHF.

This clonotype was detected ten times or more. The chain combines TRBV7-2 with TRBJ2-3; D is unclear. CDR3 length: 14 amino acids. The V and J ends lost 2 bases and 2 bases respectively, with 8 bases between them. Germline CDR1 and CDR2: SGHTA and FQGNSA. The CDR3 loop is CASSLITNTDTQYF. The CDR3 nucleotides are TGTGCCAGCAGCTTAATCACAAACACAGATACGCAGTATTTT.

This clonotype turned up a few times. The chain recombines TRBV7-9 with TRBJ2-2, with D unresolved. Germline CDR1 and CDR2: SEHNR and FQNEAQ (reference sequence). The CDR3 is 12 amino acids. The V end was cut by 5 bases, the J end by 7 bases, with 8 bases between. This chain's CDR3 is CASSDWYGELFF. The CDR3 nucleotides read TGTGCCAGCAGCGACTGGTACGGGGAGCTGTTTTTT.

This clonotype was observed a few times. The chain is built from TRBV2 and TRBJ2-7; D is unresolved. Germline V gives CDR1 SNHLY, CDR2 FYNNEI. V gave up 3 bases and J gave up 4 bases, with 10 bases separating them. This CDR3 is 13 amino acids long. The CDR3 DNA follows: TGTGCCAGCAGTGAGGCAGGACCGTACGAGCAGTACTTC. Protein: CASSEAGPYEQYF.

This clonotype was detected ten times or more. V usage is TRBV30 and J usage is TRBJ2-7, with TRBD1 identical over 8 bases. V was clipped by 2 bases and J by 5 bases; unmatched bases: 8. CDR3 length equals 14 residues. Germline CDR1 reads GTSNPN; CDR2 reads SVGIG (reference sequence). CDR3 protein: CAWSFGQGGHEQYF. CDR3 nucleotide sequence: TGTGCCTGGAGTTTCGGACAGGGAGGCCACGAGCAGTACTTC.

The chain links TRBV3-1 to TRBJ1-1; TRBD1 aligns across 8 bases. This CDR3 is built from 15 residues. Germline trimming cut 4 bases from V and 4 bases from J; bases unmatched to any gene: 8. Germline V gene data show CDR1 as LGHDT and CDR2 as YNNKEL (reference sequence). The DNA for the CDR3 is TGTGCCAGCAGCCCGATAGCTCAGGGGGCCACTGAAGCTTTCTTT. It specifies CASSPIAQGATEAFF.

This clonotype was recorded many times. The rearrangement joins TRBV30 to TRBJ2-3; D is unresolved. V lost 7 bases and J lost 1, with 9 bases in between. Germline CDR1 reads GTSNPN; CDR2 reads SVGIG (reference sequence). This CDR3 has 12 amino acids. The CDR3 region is CALHRGTDTQYF. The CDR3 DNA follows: TGTGCCTTACACCGGGGCACAGATACGCAGTATTTT.

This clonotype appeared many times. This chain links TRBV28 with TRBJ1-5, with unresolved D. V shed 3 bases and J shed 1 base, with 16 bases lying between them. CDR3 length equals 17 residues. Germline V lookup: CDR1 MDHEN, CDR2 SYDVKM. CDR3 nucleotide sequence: TGTGCCAGCAGTTTTCCCGGGTTCCGTAGAAGCAATCAGCCCCAGCATTTT. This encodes CASSFPGFRRSNQPQHF.

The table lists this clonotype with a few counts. The CDR3 loop reads CSVVFSGNTIYF. The CDR3 coding sequence is TGCAGCGTTGTCTTCTCTGGAAACACCATATATTTT. V is TRBV29-1 and J is TRBJ1-3; D unresolved. Germline assignment: CDR1 SQVTM and CDR2 ANQGSEA. Trimming removed 4 bases from V and 0 bases from J, with 4 bases in between. This CDR3 is 12 amino acids long.

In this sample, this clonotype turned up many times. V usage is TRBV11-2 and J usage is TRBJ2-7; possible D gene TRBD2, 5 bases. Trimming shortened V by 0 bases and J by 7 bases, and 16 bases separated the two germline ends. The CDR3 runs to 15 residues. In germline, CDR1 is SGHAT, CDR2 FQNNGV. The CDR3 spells CASSLEAASTMEQYF. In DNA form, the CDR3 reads TGTGCCAGCAGCTTAGAGGCGGCTAGCACTATGGAGCAGTACTTC.

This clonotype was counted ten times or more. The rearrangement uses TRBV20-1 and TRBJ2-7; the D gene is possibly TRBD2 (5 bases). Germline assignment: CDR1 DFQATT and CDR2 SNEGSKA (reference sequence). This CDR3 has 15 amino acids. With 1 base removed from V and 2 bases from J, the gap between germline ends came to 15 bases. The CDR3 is CSARAGISSAYEQYF. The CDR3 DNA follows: TGCAGTGCTAGAGCGGGGATCTCTTCGGCCTACGAGCAGTACTTC.

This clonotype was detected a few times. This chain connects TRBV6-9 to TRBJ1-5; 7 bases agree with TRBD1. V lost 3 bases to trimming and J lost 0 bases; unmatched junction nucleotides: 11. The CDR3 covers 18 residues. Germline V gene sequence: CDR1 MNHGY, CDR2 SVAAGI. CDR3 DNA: TGTGCCAGCAGTTACGGCCACCCGGGACAGTCTAGCAATCAGCCCCAGCATTTT. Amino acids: CASSYGHPGQSSNQPQHF.